This TCR beta chain comes out of a study of vaccination and CD4 T cells after COVID-19. Broader study findings: The authors identified 304 of 307 vaccine-specific clones in convalescent patients as spike mono-reactive.

On this clonotype: The antigen is unknown.

Documented treatment: roughly 10-day PBMC culture with coronavirus spike peptide pools or control peptides (ViraFEST assay). It was with 8.5 to 10 IU/ml IL-2 and roughly 9.1 ug/ml peptide pools that roughly 2 million PBMCs per well were cultured. The Oncomine TCR Beta short-read assay was applied to DNA of cultured CD4+ T cells. TCRdb passed the PCR reads through MiXCR, listing each CDR3 protein once. The sample lists about 13,000 distinct CDR3 sequences; under 65% were seen once. The receptor was derived from a human donor who had recovered from COVID-19. Sequenced input: CD4+ T cells from blood, cultured in vitro.

The CDR3 coding sequence is TGTGCCAGTACCTCACGCGGACAGGGGGCAAATACGCAGTATTTT. It codes for CASTSRGQGANTQYF. The chain links TRBV19 to TRBJ2-3, with 11 bases identical to TRBD1. V trimming: 7 bases; J trimming: 7 bases; junction bases outside the gene matches: 10. The length of the CDR3 is 15 residues. Germline V gives CDR1 LNHDA, CDR2 SQIVND (reference sequence).